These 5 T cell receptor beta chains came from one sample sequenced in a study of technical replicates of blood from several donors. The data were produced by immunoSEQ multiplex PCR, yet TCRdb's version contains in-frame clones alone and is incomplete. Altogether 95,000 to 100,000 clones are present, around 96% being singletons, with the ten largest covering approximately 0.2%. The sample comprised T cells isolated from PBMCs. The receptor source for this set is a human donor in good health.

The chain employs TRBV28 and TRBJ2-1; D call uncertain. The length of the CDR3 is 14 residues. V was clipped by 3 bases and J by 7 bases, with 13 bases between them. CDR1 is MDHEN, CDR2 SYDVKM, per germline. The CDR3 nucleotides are TGTGCCAGCAGTTTTTTACAGCCGCAGAATGAGCAGTTCTTC. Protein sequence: CASSFLQPQNEQFF. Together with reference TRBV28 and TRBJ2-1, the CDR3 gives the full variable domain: DVKVTQSSRYLVKRTGEKVFLECVQDMDHENMFWYRQDPGLGLRLIYFSYDVKMKEKGDIPEGYSVSREKKERFSLILESASTNQTSMYLCASSFLQPQNEQFFGPGTRLTVL.

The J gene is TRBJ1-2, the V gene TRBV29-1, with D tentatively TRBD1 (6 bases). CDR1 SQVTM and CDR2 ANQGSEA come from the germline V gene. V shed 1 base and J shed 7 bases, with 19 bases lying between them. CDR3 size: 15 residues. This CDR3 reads CSVEVSNTGYPGYTF. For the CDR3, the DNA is TGCAGCGTTGAAGTTTCAAACACAGGGTACCCTGGCTACACCTTC.

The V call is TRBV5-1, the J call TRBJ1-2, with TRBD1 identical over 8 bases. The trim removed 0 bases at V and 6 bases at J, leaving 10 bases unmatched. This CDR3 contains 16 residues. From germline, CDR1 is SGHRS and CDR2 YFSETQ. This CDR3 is CASSLGQGINADGYTF. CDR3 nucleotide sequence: TGCGCCAGCAGCTTGGGACAGGGGATTAATGCGGATGGCTACACCTTC. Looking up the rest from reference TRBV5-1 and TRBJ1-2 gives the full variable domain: KAGVTQTPRYLIKTRGQQVTLSCSPISGHRSVSWYQQTPGQGLQFLFEYFSETQRNKGNFPGRFSGRQFSNSRSEMNVSTLELGDSALYLCASSLGQGINADGYTFGSGTRLTVV.

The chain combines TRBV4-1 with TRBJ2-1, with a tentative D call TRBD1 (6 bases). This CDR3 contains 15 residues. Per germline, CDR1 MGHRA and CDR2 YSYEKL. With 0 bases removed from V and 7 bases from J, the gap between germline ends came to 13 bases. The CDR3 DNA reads TGCGCCAGCAGCCAAGATCACAGGGTAGGTAATGAGCAGTTCTTC. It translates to CASSQDHRVGNEQFF.

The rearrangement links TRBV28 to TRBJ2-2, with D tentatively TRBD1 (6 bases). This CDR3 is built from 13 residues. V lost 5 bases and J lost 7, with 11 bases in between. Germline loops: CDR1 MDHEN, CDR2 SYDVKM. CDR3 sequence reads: CASSNRDGGELFF. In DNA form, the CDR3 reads TGTGCCAGCAGTAACAGGGATGGCGGGGAGCTGTTTTTT.